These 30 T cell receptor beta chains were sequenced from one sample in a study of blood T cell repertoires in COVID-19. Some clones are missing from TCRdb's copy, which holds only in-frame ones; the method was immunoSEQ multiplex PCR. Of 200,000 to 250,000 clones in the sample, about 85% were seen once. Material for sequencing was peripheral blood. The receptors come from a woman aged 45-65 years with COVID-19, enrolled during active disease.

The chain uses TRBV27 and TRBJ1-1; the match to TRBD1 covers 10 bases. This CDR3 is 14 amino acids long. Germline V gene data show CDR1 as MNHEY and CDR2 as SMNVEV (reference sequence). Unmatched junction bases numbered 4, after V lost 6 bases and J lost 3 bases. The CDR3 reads CASSPGTGDTEAFF. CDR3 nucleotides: TGTGCCAGCAGCCCCGGGACAGGGGACACTGAAGCTTTCTTT.

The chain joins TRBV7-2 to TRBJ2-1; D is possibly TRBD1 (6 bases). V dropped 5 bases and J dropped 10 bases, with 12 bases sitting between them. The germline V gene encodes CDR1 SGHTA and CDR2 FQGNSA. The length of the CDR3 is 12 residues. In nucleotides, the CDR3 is TGTGCCAGCAGCCAACAGGGCATAGAGCAGTTCTTC. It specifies CASSQQGIEQFF.

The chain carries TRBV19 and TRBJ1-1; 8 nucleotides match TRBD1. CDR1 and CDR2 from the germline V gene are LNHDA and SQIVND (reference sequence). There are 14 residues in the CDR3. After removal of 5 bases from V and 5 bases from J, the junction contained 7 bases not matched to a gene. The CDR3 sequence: CASSLRGRGTEAFF. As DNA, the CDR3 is TGTGCCAGTAGTCTCAGGGGGCGAGGGACTGAAGCTTTCTTT.

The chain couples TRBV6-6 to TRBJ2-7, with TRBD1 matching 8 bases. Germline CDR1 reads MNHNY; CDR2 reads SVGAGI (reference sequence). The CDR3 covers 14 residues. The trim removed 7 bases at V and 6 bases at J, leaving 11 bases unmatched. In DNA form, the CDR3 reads TGTGCCAGCAACGACAGGGGAGGTGGAAGCGAGCAGTACTTC. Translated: CASNDRGGGSEQYF.

CDR3 nucleotides: TGTGCCAGCAGCTTAGAAGGAGGGGACACTGAAGCTTTCTTT. Residues: CASSLEGGDTEAFF. The chain is built from TRBV11-3 and TRBJ1-1; tentatively, D is TRBD1 (5 bases). This CDR3 is 14 amino acids long. Trimming stripped 0 bases from V and 3 bases from J, with 8 bases between. Germline CDR1 is SGHNT and CDR2 is YENEEA.

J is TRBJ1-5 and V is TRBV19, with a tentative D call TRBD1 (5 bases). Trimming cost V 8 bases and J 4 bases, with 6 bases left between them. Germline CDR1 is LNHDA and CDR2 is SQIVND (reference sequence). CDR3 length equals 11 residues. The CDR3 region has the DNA TGTGCCAGTGGGGCGAATCAGCCCCAGCATTTT. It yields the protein CASGANQPQHF.

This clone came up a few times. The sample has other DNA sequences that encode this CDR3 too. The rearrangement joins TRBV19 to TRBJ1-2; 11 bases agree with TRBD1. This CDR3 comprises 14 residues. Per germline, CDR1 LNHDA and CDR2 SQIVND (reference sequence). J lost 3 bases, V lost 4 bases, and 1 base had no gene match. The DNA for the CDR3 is TGTGCCAGTAGTAGGACAGGGGGCGACTATGGCTACACCTTC. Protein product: CASSRTGGDYGYTF.

The CDR3 DNA follows: TGCGCCAGCAGCCCCCTGGGGAGAGGTGAGCAGTTCTTC. Its translation: CASSPLGRGEQFF. The chain carries TRBV5-1 and TRBJ2-1; the D gene is possibly TRBD2 (5 bases). This CDR3 comprises 13 residues. Germline V gene lookup returns CDR1 SGHRS and CDR2 YFSETQ. Trimming shortened V by 4 bases and J by 9 bases, and 14 bases separated the two germline ends.

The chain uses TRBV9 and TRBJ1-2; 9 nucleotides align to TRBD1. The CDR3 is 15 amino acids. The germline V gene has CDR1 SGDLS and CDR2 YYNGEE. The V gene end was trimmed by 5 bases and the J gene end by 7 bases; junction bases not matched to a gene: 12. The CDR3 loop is CASRAGTGRIGGYTF. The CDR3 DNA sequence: TGTGCCAGCAGAGCCGGGACAGGGAGAATCGGTGGCTACACCTTC.

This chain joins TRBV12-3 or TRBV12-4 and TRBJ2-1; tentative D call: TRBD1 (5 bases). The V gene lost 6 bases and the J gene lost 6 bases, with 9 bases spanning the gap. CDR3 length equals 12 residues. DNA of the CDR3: TGTGCCAGCAGAGGGGTTGGCAATGAGCAGTTCTTC. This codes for CASRGVGNEQFF.

Here the CDR3 reads CASSGAFGGGYGYTF. In DNA form, the CDR3 reads TGTGCCAGCAGTGGAGCGTTTGGGGGGGGCTATGGCTACACCTTC. The genes are TRBV6-1 and TRBJ1-2; maybe TRBD1 (5 bases). V lost 4 bases, J lost 4 bases, and 16 bases lay in between. The CDR3 contains 15 residues. Germline lookup yields CDR1 MNHNS and CDR2 SASEGT.

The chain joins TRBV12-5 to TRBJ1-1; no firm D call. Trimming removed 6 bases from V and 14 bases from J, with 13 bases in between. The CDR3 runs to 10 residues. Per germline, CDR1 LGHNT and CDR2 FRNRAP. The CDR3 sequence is CASGELNGFF. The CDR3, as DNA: TGTGCTAGTGGGGAACTAAATGGATTCTTT.

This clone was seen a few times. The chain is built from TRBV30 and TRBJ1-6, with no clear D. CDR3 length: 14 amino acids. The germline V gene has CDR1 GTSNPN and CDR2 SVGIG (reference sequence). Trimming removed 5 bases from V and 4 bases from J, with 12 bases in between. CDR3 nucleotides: TGTGCCTGGTCTGCGGGCCTTTATAATTCACCCCTCCACTTT. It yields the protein CAWSAGLYNSPLHF.

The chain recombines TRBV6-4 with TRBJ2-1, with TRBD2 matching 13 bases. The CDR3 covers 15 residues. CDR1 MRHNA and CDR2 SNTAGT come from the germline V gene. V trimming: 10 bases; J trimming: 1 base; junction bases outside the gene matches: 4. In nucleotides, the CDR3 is TGTGCCACCGGGACTAGCGGGGCTTCCTACAATGAGCAGTTCTTC. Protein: CATGTSGASYNEQFF.

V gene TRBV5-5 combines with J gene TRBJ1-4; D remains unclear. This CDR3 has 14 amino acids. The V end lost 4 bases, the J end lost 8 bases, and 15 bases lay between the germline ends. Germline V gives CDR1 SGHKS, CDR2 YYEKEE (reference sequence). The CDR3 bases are TGTGCCAGCAGCCAAGCACAGAATAGAGAAAAACTGTTTTTT. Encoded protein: CASSQAQNREKLFF.

Here the CDR3 reads CASSPAGGYYEQYV. CDR3 nucleotide sequence: TGTGCCAGCAGCCCGGCTGGCGGATACTACGAGCAGTACGTC. J is TRBJ2-7 and V is TRBV5-8; D not certain. This CDR3 is 14 amino acids long. The germline V gene has CDR1 SGHTS and CDR2 YDEGEE. The V end lost 4 bases, the J end lost 3 bases, and 14 bases lay between the germline ends.

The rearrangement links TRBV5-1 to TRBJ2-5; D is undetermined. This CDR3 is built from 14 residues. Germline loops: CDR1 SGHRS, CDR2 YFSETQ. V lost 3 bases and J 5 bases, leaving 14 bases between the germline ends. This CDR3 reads CASSSGSAMETQYF. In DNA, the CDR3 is TGCGCCAGCAGCTCCGGGTCCGCCATGGAGACCCAGTACTTC.

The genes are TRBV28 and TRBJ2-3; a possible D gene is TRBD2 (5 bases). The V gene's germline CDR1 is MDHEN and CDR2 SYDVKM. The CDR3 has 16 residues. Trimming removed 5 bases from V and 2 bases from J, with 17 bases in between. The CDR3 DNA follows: TGTGCCAGCAGTCCCGGGATAGCGAGAGACACAGATACGCAGTATTTT. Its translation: CASSPGIARDTDTQYF. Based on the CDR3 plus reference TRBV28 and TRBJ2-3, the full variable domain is DVKVTQSSRYLVKRTGEKVFLECVQDMDHENMFWYRQDPGLGLRLIYFSYDVKMKEKGDIPEGYSVSREKKERFSLILESASTNQTSMYLCASSPGIARDTDTQYFGPGTRLTVL.

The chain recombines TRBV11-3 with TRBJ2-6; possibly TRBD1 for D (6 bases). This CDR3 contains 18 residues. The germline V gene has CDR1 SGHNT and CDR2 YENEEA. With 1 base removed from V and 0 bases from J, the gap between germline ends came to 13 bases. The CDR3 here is CASSLGTAFRSGANVLTF. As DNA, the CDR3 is TGTGCCAGCAGCTTAGGGACAGCATTTCGCTCTGGGGCCAACGTCCTGACTTTC.

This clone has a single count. The CDR3 DNA sequence: TGCGCCAGCGGACAGGTAAGCTCCTACAATGAGCAGTTCTTC. It codes for CASGQVSSYNEQFF. V usage is TRBV10-1 and J usage is TRBJ2-1; 7 bases line up with TRBD1. Germline assignment: CDR1 WNHNN and CDR2 SYGVQD (reference sequence). This CDR3 has 14 residues. After removal of 8 bases from V and 0 bases from J, the junction contained 4 bases not matched to a gene.

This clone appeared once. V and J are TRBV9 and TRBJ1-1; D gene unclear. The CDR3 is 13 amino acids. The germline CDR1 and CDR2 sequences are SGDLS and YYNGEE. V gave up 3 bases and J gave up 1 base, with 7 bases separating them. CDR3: CASSGGRNTEAFF. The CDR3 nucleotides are TGTGCCAGCAGCGGAGGGAGGAACACTGAAGCTTTCTTT. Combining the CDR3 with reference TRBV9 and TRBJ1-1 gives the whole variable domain DSGVTQTPKHLITATGQRVTLRCSPRSGDLSVYWYQQSLDQGLQFLIQYYNGEERAKGNILERFSAQQFPDLHSELNLSSLELGDSALYFCASSGGRNTEAFFGQGTRLTVV.

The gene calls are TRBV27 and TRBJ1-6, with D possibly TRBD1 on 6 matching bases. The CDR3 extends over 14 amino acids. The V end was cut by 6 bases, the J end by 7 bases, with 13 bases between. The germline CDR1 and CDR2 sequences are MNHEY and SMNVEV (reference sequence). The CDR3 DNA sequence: TGTGCCAGCAGGGTCCCAGGGGAGAATTCACCCCTCCACTTT. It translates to CASRVPGENSPLHF.

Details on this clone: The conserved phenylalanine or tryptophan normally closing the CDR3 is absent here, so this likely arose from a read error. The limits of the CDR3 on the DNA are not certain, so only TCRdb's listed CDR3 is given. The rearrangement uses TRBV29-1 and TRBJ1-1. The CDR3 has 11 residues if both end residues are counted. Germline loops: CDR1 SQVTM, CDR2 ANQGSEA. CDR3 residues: CSVPEGGSQTL.

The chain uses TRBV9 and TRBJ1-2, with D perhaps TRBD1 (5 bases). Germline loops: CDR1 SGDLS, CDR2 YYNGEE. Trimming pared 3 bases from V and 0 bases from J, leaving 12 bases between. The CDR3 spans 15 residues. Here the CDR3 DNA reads TGTGCCAGCAGCGAGTCGGGGGGTTCTAACTATGGCTACACCTTC. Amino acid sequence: CASSESGGSNYGYTF.

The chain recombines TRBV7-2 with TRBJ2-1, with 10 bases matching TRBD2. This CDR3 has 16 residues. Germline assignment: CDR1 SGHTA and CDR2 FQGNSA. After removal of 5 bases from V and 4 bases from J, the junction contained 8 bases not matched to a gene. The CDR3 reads CASSRTAGGPYNEQFF. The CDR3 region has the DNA TGTGCCAGCAGCCGTACAGCGGGGGGGCCGTACAATGAGCAGTTCTTC. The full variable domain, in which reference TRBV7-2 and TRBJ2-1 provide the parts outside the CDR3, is GAGVSQSPSNKVTEKGKDVELRCDPISGHTALYWYRQSLGQGLEFLIYFQGNSAPDKSGLPSDRFSAERTGGSVSTLTIQRTQQEDSAVYLCASSRTAGGPYNEQFFGPGTRLTVL.

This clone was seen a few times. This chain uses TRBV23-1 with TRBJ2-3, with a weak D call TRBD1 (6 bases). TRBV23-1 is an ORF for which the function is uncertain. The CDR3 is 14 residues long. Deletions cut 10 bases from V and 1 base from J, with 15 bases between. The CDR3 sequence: CAIQGKSGTDTQYF. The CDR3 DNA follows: TGCGCCATCCAGGGGAAAAGTGGCACAGATACGCAGTATTTT.

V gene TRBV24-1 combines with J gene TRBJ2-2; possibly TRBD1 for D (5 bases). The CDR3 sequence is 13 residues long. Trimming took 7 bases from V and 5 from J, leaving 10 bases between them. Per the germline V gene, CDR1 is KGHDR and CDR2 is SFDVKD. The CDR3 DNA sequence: TGTGCCACCAGGACAGATGCAACCGGGGAGCTGTTTTTT. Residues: CATRTDATGELFF.

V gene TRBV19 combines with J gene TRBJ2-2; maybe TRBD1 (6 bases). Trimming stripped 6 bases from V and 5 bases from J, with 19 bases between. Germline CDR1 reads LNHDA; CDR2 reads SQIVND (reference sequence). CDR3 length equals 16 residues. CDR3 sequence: CASSLNGADRTGELFF. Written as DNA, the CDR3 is TGTGCCAGTAGCCTGAACGGGGCTGACAGGACCGGGGAGCTGTTTTTT.

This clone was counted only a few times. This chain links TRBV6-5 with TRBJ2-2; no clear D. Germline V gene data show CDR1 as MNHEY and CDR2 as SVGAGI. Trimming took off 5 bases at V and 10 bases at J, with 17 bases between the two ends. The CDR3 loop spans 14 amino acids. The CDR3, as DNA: TGTGCCAGCAGTCCCCCGCCTCGAGCAACGGAGCTGTTTTTT. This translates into CASSPPPRATELFF.

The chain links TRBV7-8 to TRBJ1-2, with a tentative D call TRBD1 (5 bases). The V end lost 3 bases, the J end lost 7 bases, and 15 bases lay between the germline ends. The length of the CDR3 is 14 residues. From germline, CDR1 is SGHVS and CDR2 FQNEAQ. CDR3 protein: CASSLGKGAVGYTF. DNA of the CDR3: TGTGCCAGCAGCTTGGGGAAAGGGGCGGTTGGCTACACCTTC.